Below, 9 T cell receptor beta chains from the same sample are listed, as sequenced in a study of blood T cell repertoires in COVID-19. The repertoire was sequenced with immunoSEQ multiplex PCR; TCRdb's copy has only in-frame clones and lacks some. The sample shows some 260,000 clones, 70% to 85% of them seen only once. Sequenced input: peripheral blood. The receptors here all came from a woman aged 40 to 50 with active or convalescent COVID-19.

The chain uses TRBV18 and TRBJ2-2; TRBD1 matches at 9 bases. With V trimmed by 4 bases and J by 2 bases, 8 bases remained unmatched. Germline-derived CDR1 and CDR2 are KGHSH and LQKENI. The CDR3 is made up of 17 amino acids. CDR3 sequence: CASSRTIQGANTGELFF. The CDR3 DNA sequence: TGTGCCAGCTCACGAACAATACAGGGGGCCAACACCGGGGAGCTGTTTTTT.

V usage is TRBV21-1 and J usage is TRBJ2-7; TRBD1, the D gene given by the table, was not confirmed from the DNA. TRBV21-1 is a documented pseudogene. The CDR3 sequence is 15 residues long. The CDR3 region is CASIMVDRGPYEQYV. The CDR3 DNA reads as TGTGCCAGCATAATGGTGGACAGGGGGCCCTACGAGCAGTACGTC.

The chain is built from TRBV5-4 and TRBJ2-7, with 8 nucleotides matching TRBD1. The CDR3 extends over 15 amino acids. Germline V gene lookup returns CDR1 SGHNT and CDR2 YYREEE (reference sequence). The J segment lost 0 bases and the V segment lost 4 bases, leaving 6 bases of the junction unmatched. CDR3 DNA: TGTGCCAGCAGCGCTCCGGGACAGGCCTCCTACGAGCAGTACTTC. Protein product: CASSAPGQASYEQYF. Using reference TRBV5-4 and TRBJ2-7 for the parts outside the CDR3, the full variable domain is ETGVTQSPTHLIKTRGQQVTLRCSSQSGHNTVSWYQQALGQGPQFIFQYYREEENGRGNFPPRFSGLQFPNYSSELNVNALELDDSALYLCASSAPGQASYEQYFGPGTRLTVT.

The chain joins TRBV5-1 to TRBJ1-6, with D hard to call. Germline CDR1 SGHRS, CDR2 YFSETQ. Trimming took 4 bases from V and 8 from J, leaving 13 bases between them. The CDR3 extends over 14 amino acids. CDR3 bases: TGCGCCAGCAGCGAGAGGGATCGCGATTCACCCCTCCACTTT. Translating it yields CASSERDRDSPLHF. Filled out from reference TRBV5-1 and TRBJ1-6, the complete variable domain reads KAGVTQTPRYLIKTRGQQVTLSCSPISGHRSVSWYQQTPGQGLQFLFEYFSETQRNKGNFPGRFSGRQFSNSRSEMNVSTLELGDSALYLCASSERDRDSPLHFGNGTRLTVT.

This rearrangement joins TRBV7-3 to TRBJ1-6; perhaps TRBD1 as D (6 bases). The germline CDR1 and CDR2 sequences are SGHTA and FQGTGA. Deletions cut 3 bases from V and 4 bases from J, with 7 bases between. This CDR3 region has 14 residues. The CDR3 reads CASSFGQYNSPLHF. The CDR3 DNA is TGTGCCAGCAGCTTTGGACAGTATAATTCACCCCTCCACTTT.

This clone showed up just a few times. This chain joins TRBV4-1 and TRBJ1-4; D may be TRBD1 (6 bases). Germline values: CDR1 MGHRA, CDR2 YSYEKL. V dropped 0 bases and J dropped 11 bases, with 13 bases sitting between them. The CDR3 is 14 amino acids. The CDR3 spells CASSQDRTAAKLFF. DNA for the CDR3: TGCGCCAGCAGCCAAGATAGGACAGCGGCTAAACTGTTTTTT.

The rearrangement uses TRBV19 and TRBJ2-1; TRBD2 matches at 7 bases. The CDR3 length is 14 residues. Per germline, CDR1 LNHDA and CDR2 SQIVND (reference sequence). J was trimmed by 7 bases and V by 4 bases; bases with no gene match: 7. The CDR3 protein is CASSRDREENEQFF. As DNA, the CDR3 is TGTGCCAGTAGTAGGGACCGGGAGGAAAATGAGCAGTTCTTC.

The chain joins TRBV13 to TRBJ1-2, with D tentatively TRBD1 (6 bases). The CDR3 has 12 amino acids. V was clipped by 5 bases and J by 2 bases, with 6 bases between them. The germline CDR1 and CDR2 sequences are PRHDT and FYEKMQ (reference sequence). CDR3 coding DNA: TGTGCCAGCAGCACAGGGAACTATGGCTACACCTTC. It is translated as CASSTGNYGYTF.

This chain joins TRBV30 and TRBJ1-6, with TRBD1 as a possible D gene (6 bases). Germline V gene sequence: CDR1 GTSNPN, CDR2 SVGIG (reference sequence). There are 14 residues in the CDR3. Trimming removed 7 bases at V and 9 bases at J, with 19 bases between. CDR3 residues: CALHREGSGSPLHF. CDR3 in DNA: TGTGCCTTACACAGGGAAGGATCCGGTTCACCCCTCCACTTT.